This T cell receptor (beta chain) is from a study of blood T cell repertoires in COVID-19. From germline, CDR1 is SNHLY and CDR2 FYNNEI. CDR3 length: 14 residues. V lost 6 bases to trimming and J lost 7 bases, with 16 bases between them. Original handling: Amplified reference gene primers provided the basis for estimating nucleated cell counts. The assay was immunoSEQ multiplex PCR, and TCRdb's table has in-frame clones only and misses some. V and J calls plus clone size are reproduced from that table; the DNA served to infer D and trimming. The sample consists of around 230,000 clones, around 88% of them appearing once.

What was sequenced was PBMCs or T cells enriched from blood (not recorded which). The receptor's source is a woman aged 40 to 50 with acute COVID-19. The chain recombines TRBV2 with TRBJ1-3; D remains unclear. The CDR3 sequence is CASSAGISGNTIYF. The CDR3 DNA reads TGTGCCAGCAGCGCCGGGATCTCCGGGAACACCATATATTTT.